This TCR beta chain was sequenced during a study of T cell clones after liver transplantation (dated 2019 in TCRdb). For context, the study as a whole: The samples were obtained from ITN030ST, a randomized trial that attempted immunosuppression withdrawal within 2 years after liver transplantation. After a pre-transplant mixed lymphocyte reaction, TCRbeta sequencing was used to pinpoint donor-reactive T cell clones, which were subsequently tracked in post-transplant blood. A cohort of 8 liver transplant recipients was studied, of whom 3 were classified as tolerant and 5 as non-tolerant. Subjects received no induction therapy and standard immunosuppression until randomization at 12-24 months post-transplant. Blood samples were collected pre-transplant, pre-randomization before withdrawal, and post-randomization after either complete withdrawal or failed withdrawal. Third party-reactive TCRbeta sequences from pre-transplant MLRs were also identified as an antigen-independent comparator for donor-reactive sequences. Of the eight recipients, a few were HCV-positive, while the remaining recipients had been transplanted for non-autoimmune, non-viral indications. To count as tolerant, a recipient had to stay completely off immunosuppression for at least one year without liver enzymes climbing beyond twice the upper limit of normal.

Unstimulated PBMCs, after thawing, were stained for CD3, CD4 and CD8 and then FACS-sorted into CD3+CD4+ and CD3+CD8+ populations. Randomization to immunosuppression withdrawal applied to every one of the 8 studied subjects. The Qiagen DNeasy Blood and Tissue Kit was used to isolate genomic DNA. The CDR3 covers 15 residues, taking in both the cysteine and the phenylalanine. Only the CDR3 part of the read is kept: 45 bases, read in frame from the first base. Germline trimming amounts to 2 bases on V and 1 base on J, with 3 as the count of junction bases outside the gene matches. Per the germline V gene, MNHEY is the CDR1 and SVGAGI is the CDR2. Using immunoSEQ, frozen genomic DNA was subjected to high-throughput TCRbeta CDR3 sequencing, a process that included PCR amplification, mapping, bias correction and internal controls. Concerning the study's data processing: Only productive rearrangements were retained, and each unique TCRbeta sequence was defined by its CDR3 nucleotide sequence together with its V and J gene. Donor-reactive sequences required at least 5-fold expansion in CFSE-low cells versus unstimulated pre-transplant cells and at least 0.01% frequency. Per-subject minimum frequency thresholds, based on the lowest-template unstimulated sample, ensured at least 90% detection power. Jensen-Shannon divergence between the top 1000 TCRbeta sequences post- versus pre-transplant served as the measure of repertoire turnover. Changes in detection of donor-reactive sequences were tested with two-sided Fisher's exact tests. TCRdb limited this immuneACCESS table to in-frame rearrangements with V and J called. A share of clones is missing; checked studies link under half to unresolved V genes, and the rest is unexplained. V and J calls and clone size come straight from that table; D and trimming were deduced from the DNA. The table for this sample lists tens of thousands of clones; roughly 71% of them were counted only once. About a tenth of the sample is in the top ten clones.

Details on this clone: Its antigen is still unknown. Base quality data are lacking; no much larger clone is found one base away.

General findings and caveats noted by the study authors: The conclusions were preliminary, being limited by small, heterogeneous patient numbers and by non-standardized post-transplant time points. When repertoire turnover was taken into account, detection of donor-reactive sequences was significantly reduced in 7 of 8 subjects for CD4 and in 8 of 8 subjects for CD8. Without allograft tissue specimens, donor-reactive T cells may have migrated into the graft rather than being deleted. Donor-reactive sequences decreased more than third party-reactive sequences, which suggests partial antigen-specific deletion that was not related to withdrawal success. In most of the 8 subjects, circulating donor-reactive CD4 TCRbeta sequences decreased significantly after transplant, regardless of tolerance or HCV status. In two subjects, low numbers of available donor cells limited the measurable donor-reactive repertoire.

This receptor chain uses TRBV6-5 and TRBJ1-2; 8 junctional bases match TRBD1. The material sequenced was CD4+ T cells from blood, taken at the 22-month timepoint. This TCR was sampled from a human patient who received a liver transplant. Some T cells may originate with the graft donor following a transplant. The sequenced DNA is TGTGCCAGCAGTTACACGACAGGGGATAACTATGGCTACACCTTC. Its translation reads: CASSYTTGDNYGYTF.